This TCR beta chain appears in the sequencing data of a study of CD8 T cells in Susac syndrome. Random hexamers served to reverse transcribe roughly 0.5 to 1 ug RNA. One entry per CDR3 protein results from TCRdb running MiXCR on the immunoSEQ multiplex PCR reads. The repertoire has about 140,000 distinct CDR3 sequences, approximately 95% of them found once; the top ten carry approximately 0.18%. TEMRA cells underwent FACS enrichment and CD8+ and CD4+ T cells underwent negative isolation. Per the germline V gene, CDR1 is KGHDR and CDR2 is SFDVKD. The V end lost 6 bases, the J end lost 5 bases, and 10 bases lay between the germline ends. The CDR3 covers 13 residues.

V is TRBV24-1 and J is TRBJ1-5; a weak D match, TRBD1 (5 bases). This TCR was recovered from a human donor with Susac syndrome. Specimen: CD8+ T cells from PBMCs. CDR3 coding DNA: TGTGCCACCAGTCCCCTGGGGGATCAGCCCCAGCATTTT. Its protein is CATSPLGDQPQHF.